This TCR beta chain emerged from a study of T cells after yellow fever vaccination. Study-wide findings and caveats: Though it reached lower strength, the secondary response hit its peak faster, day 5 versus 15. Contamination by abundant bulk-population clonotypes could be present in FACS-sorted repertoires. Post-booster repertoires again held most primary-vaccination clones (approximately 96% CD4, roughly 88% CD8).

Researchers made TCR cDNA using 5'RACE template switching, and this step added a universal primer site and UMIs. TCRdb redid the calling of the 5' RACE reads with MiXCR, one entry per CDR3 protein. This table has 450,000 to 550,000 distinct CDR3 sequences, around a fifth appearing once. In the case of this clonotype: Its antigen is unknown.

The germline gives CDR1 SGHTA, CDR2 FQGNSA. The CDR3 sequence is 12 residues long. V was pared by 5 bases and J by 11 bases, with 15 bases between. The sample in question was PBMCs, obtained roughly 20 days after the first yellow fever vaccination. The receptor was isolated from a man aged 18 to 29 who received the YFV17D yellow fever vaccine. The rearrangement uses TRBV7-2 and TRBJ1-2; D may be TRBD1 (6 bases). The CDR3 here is CASSALRTEYTF. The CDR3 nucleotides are TGTGCCAGCAGCGCACTAAGGACAGAGTACACCTTC.